These T cell receptor beta chains were read from a single sample in a study of CD8+CD57+ T cells in acquired aplastic anemia. TCRdb used MiXCR to reprocess the reads, holding one entry per CDR3 protein. The top ten hold 45% of the sample, which has fewer than 200,000 distinct CDR3 sequences, around 60% seen once. Material: sorted CD4+, CD8+, or CD8+CD57+ T cells (not recorded which) from PBMCs. These receptors originate from a human donor in good health. Both conserved end residues are part of each CDR3. The D gene is left open where the match is weak. The size entry is marked missing in some rows and otherwise reads once, few, many or a size class.

cdr3_nt: TGTGCCAGCAGGAAAGCCGGGACAGGGCAAAATGAGCAGTTCTTC; cdr3_aa: CASRKAGTGQNEQFF; j_call: TRBJ2-1; v_call: TRBV12-3/TRBV12-4; clone_size: NA; d_call: TRBD1
cdr3_nt: TGCAGTGCAACGGACAGGGGAGGAAATCAGCCCCAGCATTTT; cdr3_aa: CSATDRGGNQPQHF; j_call: TRBJ1-5; v_call: TRBV20-1; clone_size: many; d_call: TRBD1
cdr3_nt: TGTGCCAGCAGTCCCACAGGGGGGACCTACGAGCAGTACTTC; cdr3_aa: CASSPTGGTYEQYF; j_call: TRBJ2-7; v_call: TRBV28; clone_size: NA; d_call: TRBD1
cdr3_nt: TGTGCCAGTAGTATAAGGCAGGGAGGGTATCAGCCCCAGCATTTT; cdr3_aa: CASSIRQGGYQPQHF; j_call: TRBJ1-5; v_call: TRBV19; clone_size: NA; d_call: NA
cdr3_nt: TGCAGTGCTCCTCAAACGTCGAACACTGAAGCTTTCTTT; cdr3_aa: CSAPQTSNTEAFF; j_call: TRBJ1-1; v_call: TRBV20-1; clone_size: NA; d_call: NA
cdr3_nt: TGTGCCAGCAGCTTCCCCGGGCCTCATAATTCACCCCTCCACTTT; cdr3_aa: CASSFPGPHNSPLHF; j_call: TRBJ1-6; v_call: TRBV7-9; clone_size: NA; d_call: NA
cdr3_nt: TGTGCCAGCAGCCAACCGGGGGTCGGTGGCTACACCTTC; cdr3_aa: CASSQPGVGGYTF; j_call: TRBJ1-2; v_call: TRBV7-6; clone_size: NA; d_call: NA
cdr3_nt: TGTGCCAGTAGTACTCCGTTCAATGAGCAGTTCTTC; cdr3_aa: CASSTPFNEQFF; j_call: TRBJ2-1; v_call: TRBV19; clone_size: many; d_call: NA
cdr3_nt: TGTGCCAGCAGTTACTACAGCACAGATACGCAGTATTTT; cdr3_aa: CASSYYSTDTQYF; j_call: TRBJ2-3; v_call: TRBV6-5; clone_size: many; d_call: NA
cdr3_nt: TGTGCCAGCAGCGAGAGGGGGGGTATCTACGAGCAGTACTTC; cdr3_aa: CASSERGGIYEQYF; j_call: TRBJ2-7; v_call: TRBV9; clone_size: NA; d_call: NA
cdr3_nt: TGTGCCAGGACTAGCGGGAGCTACGAGCAGTACTTC; cdr3_aa: CARTSGSYEQYF; j_call: TRBJ2-7; v_call: TRBV28; clone_size: many; d_call: TRBD2
cdr3_nt: TGCGCCAGCAGTGACAGTGGGGGGGTCGTCTACGAGCAGTACTTC; cdr3_aa: CASSDSGGVVYEQYF; j_call: TRBJ2-7; v_call: TRBV10-2; clone_size: many; d_call: TRBD2